This entry lists 32 T cell receptor beta chains sequenced from one sample in a study of cytomegalovirus exposure and HLA in healthy donors. This PCR relied on a set of 60 Vbeta primers and 13 Jbeta primers. Here immunoSEQ multiplex PCR was the method, and the copy in TCRdb shows in-frame clones only, minus some. The sample shows 150,000 or so clones, around four fifths of them seen only once. Sequenced input: PBMCs. These receptors all stem from a man younger than 45 in good health and CMV-seropositive.

V usage is TRBV27 and J usage is TRBJ2-7; 11 bases fit TRBD2. The CDR3 is 16 residues long. The germline V gene encodes CDR1 MNHEY and CDR2 SMNVEV (reference sequence). J lost 7 bases, V lost 4 bases, and 12 bases had no gene match. CDR3 DNA: TGTGCCAGCAGTTCTCTGCCGGGGACTAGCGGTAGGGAGCAGTACTTC. It translates to CASSSLPGTSGREQYF.

This chain links TRBV28 with TRBJ2-7, with 9 bases aligning to TRBD2. The junction had 8 bases not matched to a gene; V was cut back by 8 bases and J by 3 bases. CDR3 length: 14 amino acids. CDR1 and CDR2 (germline): MDHEN, SYDVKM. CDR3 in amino acids: CASFSGGPIYEQYF. CDR3 coding DNA: TGTGCCAGCTTTAGCGGGGGACCTATCTACGAGCAGTACTTC.

The chain uses TRBV5-6 and TRBJ2-5, with a weak D call TRBD1 (5 bases). There are 16 residues in the CDR3. From germline, CDR1 is SGHDT and CDR2 YYEEEE. Trimming took 0 bases from V and 2 from J, leaving 14 bases between them. The CDR3 loop is CASSLATEPAQETQYF. In nucleotides, the CDR3 is TGTGCCAGCAGCTTGGCGACAGAACCCGCACAAGAGACCCAGTACTTC.

CDR3 coding DNA: TGTGCCAGCAGCCTTGACAGCACTGAAGCTTTCTTT. Translation: CASSLDSTEAFF. V is TRBV11-2 and J is TRBJ1-1; D might be TRBD1 (5 bases). Trimming left V 5 bases short and J 4 bases short, with 8 bases between. The CDR3 covers 12 residues. The germline gives CDR1 SGHAT, CDR2 FQNNGV. Full variable domain (missing parts from reference TRBV11-2 and TRBJ1-1): EAGVAQSPRYKIIEKRQSVAFWCNPISGHATLYWYQQILGQGPKLLIQFQNNGVVDDSQLPKDRFSAERLKGVDSTLKIQPAKLEDSAVYLCASSLDSTEAFFGQGTRLTVV.

This clone was found a few times. Different DNA sequences within this sample yield the same CDR3. This chain connects TRBV18 to TRBJ1-1; D gene uncertain. Germline V gene sequence: CDR1 KGHSH, CDR2 LQKENI. This CDR3 has 13 amino acids. Trimming removed 1 base from V and 3 bases from J, with 6 bases in between. The CDR3 nucleotides read TGTGCCAGCTCACCACTACAAGACACTGAAGCTTTCTTT. It specifies CASSPLQDTEAFF.

This sequence joins TRBV27 and TRBJ2-2, with TRBD1 identical over 7 bases. V dropped 2 bases and J dropped 0; count of bases not matched to a gene: 18. The CDR3 is made up of 21 amino acids. Germline CDR1 is MNHEY and CDR2 is SMNVEV (reference sequence). CDR3 protein: CASSLSGGQGVISANTGELFF. CDR3 nucleotide sequence: TGTGCCAGCAGTTTAAGCGGTGGCCAGGGGGTGATATCCGCGAACACCGGGGAGCTGTTTTTT.

CDR3 sequence reads: CASSPGTGGRGYTF. CDR3 coding DNA: TGTGCCAGCAGCCCCGGGACAGGGGGCAGAGGCTACACCTTC. The V call is TRBV2, the J call TRBJ1-2; 12 nucleotides line up with TRBD1. The V gene end was trimmed by 6 bases and the J gene end by 8 bases; junction bases not matched to a gene: 7. The CDR3 spans 14 residues. From germline, CDR1 is SNHLY and CDR2 FYNNEI. The whole variable domain, filled in from reference TRBV2 and TRBJ1-2, reads EPEVTQTPSHQVTQMGQEVILRCVPISNHLYFYWYRQILGQKVEFLVSFYNNEISEKSEIFDDQFSVERPDGSNFTLKIRSTKLEDSAMYFCASSPGTGGRGYTFGSGTRLTVV.

The CDR3 DNA is TGCGCCAGCAGCTTGGAGGAAGGGACTAGAGGGTTCTTC. This encodes CASSLEEGTRGFF. The chain couples TRBV5-1 to TRBJ2-1; 8 nucleotides align to TRBD2. Germline loops: CDR1 SGHRS, CDR2 YFSETQ. V lost 0 bases to trimming and J lost 15 bases; unmatched junction nucleotides: 8. The CDR3 has 13 residues.

The chain has TRBV11-2 and TRBJ2-7; D possibly corresponds to TRBD2 (5 bases). V lost 0 bases, J lost 0 bases, and 9 bases lay in between. Germline assignment: CDR1 SGHAT and CDR2 FQNNGV. The CDR3 spans 15 residues. CDR3 sequence: CASSLEAVSSYEQYF. CDR3 DNA: TGTGCCAGCAGCTTAGAAGCGGTTAGCTCCTACGAGCAGTACTTC.

This clone was counted a few times. This rearrangement joins TRBV4-1 to TRBJ1-1; D is uncertain. Trimming removed 9 bases from V and 0 bases from J, with 14 bases in between. There are 14 residues in the CDR3. Germline CDR1 is MGHRA and CDR2 is YSYEKL. As DNA, the CDR3 is TGCGCCAGTAATCCCTCGGAGTTGAACACTGAAGCTTTCTTT. The encoded protein is CASNPSELNTEAFF.

V usage is TRBV27 and J usage is TRBJ1-2; a weak D match, TRBD1 (5 bases). The CDR3 has 15 amino acids. Germline assignment: CDR1 MNHEY and CDR2 SMNVEV (reference sequence). Trimming cost V 9 bases and J 4 bases, with 21 bases left between them. This CDR3 reads CASNTQGGSPYGYTF. In DNA, the CDR3 is TGTGCCAGTAATACTCAGGGAGGTTCGCCCTATGGCTACACCTTC.

The chain joins TRBV5-1 to TRBJ1-2; 8 bases fit TRBD1. This CDR3 has 15 amino acids. Losses at the gene ends were 4 bases for V and 2 bases for J; bases not matched to a gene: 7. Germline V gene lookup returns CDR1 SGHRS and CDR2 YFSETQ. This chain's CDR3 is CASSRGQERNYGYTF. For the CDR3, the DNA is TGCGCCAGCAGCAGGGGACAGGAAAGAAACTATGGCTACACCTTC. Full variable domain (missing parts from reference TRBV5-1 and TRBJ1-2): KAGVTQTPRYLIKTRGQQVTLSCSPISGHRSVSWYQQTPGQGLQFLFEYFSETQRNKGNFPGRFSGRQFSNSRSEMNVSTLELGDSALYLCASSRGQERNYGYTFGSGTRLTVV.

The chain joins TRBV9 to TRBJ1-3, with 10 bases identical to TRBD1. After removal of 4 bases from V and 0 bases from J, the junction contained 7 bases not matched to a gene. Germline V CDR1 and CDR2: SGDLS, YYNGEE. The CDR3 runs to 17 residues. The CDR3 DNA reads TGTGCCAGCAGCCCCCGGGACAGGGGCTACTCTGGAAACACCATATATTTT. Translation: CASSPRDRGYSGNTIYF.

This clone is a singleton in its sample. The chain is built from TRBV28 and TRBJ1-5; tentative D call: TRBD1 (5 bases). The ends were cut back, 6 bases at V and 4 bases at J, with 22 bases in the middle. CDR1 and CDR2 (germline): MDHEN, SYDVKM. The CDR3 contains 17 residues. CDR3 sequence (DNA): TGTGCCAGCAGCTCCCCTTCTGGGGCAGAACCTAATCAGCCCCAGCATTTT. It specifies CASSSPSGAEPNQPQHF.

The chain couples TRBV5-1 to TRBJ2-7; 7 bases line up with TRBD1. The CDR3 has 16 residues. The ends lost 3 bases at V and 0 bases at J; junction bases unmatched: 9. Germline CDR1 SGHRS, CDR2 YFSETQ. CDR3 sequence reads: CASSWGTEINSYEQYF. In DNA, the CDR3 is TGCGCCAGCAGCTGGGGGACAGAAATAAACTCCTACGAGCAGTACTTC.

V is TRBV28 and J is TRBJ1-2; no clear D. Germline V gene data show CDR1 as MDHEN and CDR2 as SYDVKM. The V and J ends lost 4 bases and 4 bases respectively, with 13 bases between them. This CDR3 region has 14 residues. Written as DNA, the CDR3 is TGTGCCAGCAGTTCTCTCCCGGAGGCCTATGGCTACACCTTC. This gives the protein CASSSLPEAYGYTF.

The chain has TRBV6-6 and TRBJ1-2, with D hard to call. The CDR3 covers 12 residues. V gave up 10 bases and J gave up 2 bases, with 11 bases separating them. The germline gives CDR1 MNHNY, CDR2 SVGAGI (reference sequence). The CDR3 sequence is CATETGNYGYTF. CDR3 DNA: TGTGCCACTGAGACGGGAAACTATGGCTACACCTTC.

V usage is TRBV2 and J usage is TRBJ1-3; 7 nucleotides match TRBD1. The CDR3 length is 13 residues. The germline gives CDR1 SNHLY, CDR2 FYNNEI. The ends lost 7 bases at V and 2 bases at J; junction bases unmatched: 2. The DNA for the CDR3 is TGTGCCAGCATGAGGGGGCCTGGAAACACCATATATTTT. This encodes CASMRGPGNTIYF.

The chain recombines TRBV7-9 with TRBJ1-1, with 7 bases that match TRBD1. The germline CDR1 and CDR2 sequences are SEHNR and FQNEAQ (reference sequence). The CDR3 length is 13 residues. The junction had 4 bases not matched to a gene; V was cut back by 5 bases and J by 4 bases. The CDR3 DNA is TGTGCCAGCAGCCAATCAGGGGGCACTGAAGCTTTCTTT. Translation gives CASSQSGGTEAFF.

The V and J genes are TRBV2 and TRBJ2-2; D gene unclear. Deletions cut 3 bases from V and 7 bases from J, with 12 bases between. The CDR3 is made up of 14 amino acids. Germline V CDR1 and CDR2: SNHLY, FYNNEI. CDR3 DNA: TGTGCCAGCAGTGATTTGAGGAATCACGGGGAGCTGTTTTTT. This gives the protein CASSDLRNHGELFF.

The rearrangement joins TRBV18 to TRBJ1-3; D is unresolved. Germline assignment: CDR1 KGHSH and CDR2 LQKENI. This CDR3 region has 15 residues. V gave up 1 base and J gave up 1 base, with 8 bases separating them. The CDR3 is CASSPLSRSGNTIYF. The CDR3 DNA reads TGTGCCAGCTCACCACTCTCTAGATCTGGAAACACCATATATTTT.

The V gene is TRBV15, the J gene TRBJ1-2; 7 bases line up with TRBD1. V lost 7 bases to trimming and J lost 1 base; unmatched junction nucleotides: 9. This CDR3 spans 15 amino acids. Germline CDR1 is LNHNV and CDR2 is YYDKDF (reference sequence). DNA for the CDR3: TGTGCCACCAACCGAGGGGACAGCAATAACTATGGCTACACCTTC. Its protein is CATNRGDSNNYGYTF.

The V call is TRBV6-6, the J call TRBJ1-5; D is possibly TRBD1 (6 bases). The CDR3 is 16 amino acids. CDR1 is MNHNY, CDR2 SVGAGI, per germline (reference sequence). V was clipped by 4 bases and J by 0 bases, with 13 bases between them. The CDR3: CASSSPGQLSNQPQHF. CDR3 nucleotide sequence: TGTGCCAGCAGTTCTCCGGGACAACTTAGCAATCAGCCCCAGCATTTT.

The V gene is TRBV5-1, the J gene TRBJ2-1; D might be TRBD2 (7 bases). The germline V gene has CDR1 SGHRS and CDR2 YFSETQ. V dropped 3 bases and J dropped 0 bases, with 13 bases sitting between them. The CDR3 spans 16 residues. CDR3 DNA sequence: TGCGCCAGCAGCTGGGGGGGCCTGAGCTCCTACAATGAGCAGTTCTTC. Residues: CASSWGGLSSYNEQFF.

The chain employs TRBV19 and TRBJ1-3, with D maybe TRBD1 (5 bases). Per germline, CDR1 LNHDA and CDR2 SQIVND (reference sequence). The CDR3 is made up of 15 amino acids. V was pared by 6 bases and J by 0 bases, with 12 bases between. CDR3 loop: CASSQGAHSGNTIYF. In DNA, the CDR3 is TGTGCCAGTAGCCAAGGGGCCCACTCTGGAAACACCATATATTTT.

This chain links TRBV5-1 with TRBJ2-1; 9 nucleotides align to TRBD1. V lost 4 bases to trimming and J lost 4 bases; unmatched junction nucleotides: 6. Germline V gene lookup returns CDR1 SGHRS and CDR2 YFSETQ. This CDR3 is 15 amino acids long. CDR3 coding DNA: TGCGCCAGCAGCGAGTCGACAGGGGGGTACAATGAGCAGTTCTTC. It is translated as CASSESTGGYNEQFF. The complete variable domain, with remaining parts taken from reference TRBV5-1 and TRBJ2-1, reads KAGVTQTPRYLIKTRGQQVTLSCSPISGHRSVSWYQQTPGQGLQFLFEYFSETQRNKGNFPGRFSGRQFSNSRSEMNVSTLELGDSALYLCASSESTGGYNEQFFGPGTRLTVL.

The chain uses TRBV18 and TRBJ1-4, with a tentative D call TRBD1 (5 bases). The V and J ends lost 4 bases and 1 base respectively, with 7 bases between them. The CDR3 is made up of 14 amino acids. Germline V gene lookup returns CDR1 KGHSH and CDR2 LQKENI. The CDR3 spells CASSLRETNEKLFF. The CDR3 DNA reads TGTGCCAGCTCACTCAGGGAAACTAATGAAAAACTGTTTTTT.

This clone occurred once. V usage is TRBV25-1 and J usage is TRBJ2-1; TRBD2 matches at 11 bases. The CDR3 spans 18 residues. V shed 0 bases and J 4 bases; nucleotides not matched to a gene: 8. Germline V CDR1 and CDR2: MGHDK, SYGVNS. Here the CDR3 reads CASSEYKTSGSVYNEQFF. CDR3 sequence (DNA): TGTGCCAGCAGTGAATATAAAACTAGCGGGAGTGTGTACAATGAGCAGTTCTTC.

V gene TRBV27 combines with J gene TRBJ2-1; 12 nucleotides agree with TRBD2. The ends lost 0 bases at V and 13 bases at J; junction bases unmatched: 16. The CDR3 spans 18 residues. CDR1 and CDR2 (germline): MNHEY, SMNVEV (reference sequence). The CDR3 DNA reads TGTGCCAGCAGTTTATCCCATGCACTAGCGGGAGGCCCCGCGGGCCAGTTCTTC. The encoded protein is CASSLSHALAGGPAGQFF.

This clone was detected only once. The chain recombines TRBV5-1 with TRBJ2-1; tentatively, D is TRBD2 (5 bases). The CDR3 totals 16 residues. Trimming took off 3 bases at V and 8 bases at J, with 21 bases between the two ends. Germline V lookup: CDR1 SGHRS, CDR2 YFSETQ. The CDR3 region is CASSSRRGPFFDEQFF. CDR3 in DNA: TGCGCCAGCAGCTCCCGAAGAGGGCCTTTCTTCGATGAGCAGTTCTTC.

The chain links TRBV28 to TRBJ2-3; 14 bases are a match to TRBD2. CDR3 length equals 19 residues. Germline CDR1 and CDR2: MDHEN and SYDVKM. Trimming cost V 3 bases and J 2 bases; bases outside gene matches: 10. The CDR3 DNA is TGTGCCAGCAGTTTCCCCCATGGGACTAGCGGGGGCCTCACAGATACGCAGTATTTT. Translating it yields CASSFPHGTSGGLTDTQYF.

The chain uses TRBV2 and TRBJ2-7; 12 bases agree with TRBD2. The CDR3 covers 14 residues. Germline CDR1 reads SNHLY; CDR2 reads FYNNEI. V gave up 4 bases and J gave up 3 bases; unmatched junction bases: 1. CDR3 nucleotide sequence: TGTGCCAGCAGTGGGACTAGCGGGGTCTACGAGCAGTACTTC. Encoded protein: CASSGTSGVYEQYF.